This TCR beta chain was obtained from a study of blood T cell repertoires in COVID-19. This clone occurred once. Trimming removed 9 bases at V and 1 base at J, with 12 bases between. The CDR3 covers 13 residues. Germline values: CDR1 LNHDA, CDR2 SQIVND (reference sequence). TCRdb's table, derived via immunoSEQ multiplex PCR, lists solely in-frame clones and lacks some. The sample has 150,000 to 180,000 clones; approximately 78% are singletons. The sample taken for sequencing was peripheral blood. This chain uses TRBV19 with TRBJ1-1; D is possibly TRBD1 (5 bases). The sequence was obtained from an elderly man with acute or convalescent COVID-19. In nucleotides, the CDR3 is TGTGCCAGCCGCGTAGGGGCGAACACTGAAGCTTTCTTT. As protein: CASRVGANTEAFF.